These 6 T cell receptor beta chains originate from one sample sequenced in a study of long-term antiretroviral therapy in people with HIV (dated by TCRdb to the early 2020s). The immunoSEQ hsTCRB v3.0 assay was used at survey level resolution to sequence the TRB variable region. The immuneACCESS repertoire file appears here via TCRdb, limited to in-frame rearrangements. These files lack a portion of the clones; in checked studies, under half of the deficit traces to unresolved V genes, and the cause of the others is not known. For this sample the table gives thousands of clones, of which 84% were detected only once. The top ten hold 9.3% of the sample. The sequences come from unsorted PBMCs, collected 0.3 years before starting antiretroviral therapy. These receptors all come from a young man with HIV.

The rearrangement links TRBV10-3 to TRBJ2-2; possible D gene TRBD1, 5 bases. In germline, CDR1 is ENHRY, CDR2 SYGVKD. V lost 1 base and J lost 4, with 16 bases in between. This CDR3 region has 17 residues. The CDR3 DNA sequence: TGTGCCATCAGTGAGTACGAGACAGTCCCAGCCACCGGGGAGCTGTTTTTT. It encodes CAISEYETVPATGELFF.

V and J are TRBV28 and TRBJ1-6; D unresolved. From germline, CDR1 is MDHEN and CDR2 SYDVKM. The CDR3 runs to 17 residues. The V and J ends lost 3 bases and 5 bases respectively, with 17 bases between them. The CDR3 sequence: CASSFPSGLSNNSPLHF. The CDR3 bases are TGTGCCAGCAGTTTCCCCTCCGGACTCAGTAATAATTCACCCCTCCACTTT.

The rearrangement uses TRBV28 and TRBJ1-5; perhaps TRBD1 as D (5 bases). Germline V lookup: CDR1 MDHEN, CDR2 SYDVKM. The V end was cut by 2 bases, the J end by 2 bases, with 10 bases between. The CDR3 has 15 amino acids. The CDR3 coding sequence is TGTGCCAGCAGTTTACAGGGTCTAGGCAATCAGCCCCAGCATTTT. Its translation: CASSLQGLGNQPQHF. Filled out from reference TRBV28 and TRBJ1-5, the complete variable domain reads DVKVTQSSRYLVKRTGEKVFLECVQDMDHENMFWYRQDPGLGLRLIYFSYDVKMKEKGDIPEGYSVSREKKERFSLILESASTNQTSMYLCASSLQGLGNQPQHFGDGTRLSIL.

The chain joins TRBV27 to TRBJ1-2; perhaps TRBD1 as D (6 bases). Germline values: CDR1 MNHEY, CDR2 SMNVEV (reference sequence). The CDR3 is 16 amino acids. Between the trimmed V and J ends, which lost 2 bases and 5 bases, there was a span of 18 bases. The CDR3 coding sequence is TGTGCCAGCAGTTTAGGACGCTGGGGGGCAGAATATGGCTACACCTTC. This encodes CASSLGRWGAEYGYTF.

This clone was picked up a small number of times. The chain recombines TRBV2 with TRBJ1-5; 7 nucleotides match TRBD1. Germline V lookup: CDR1 SNHLY, CDR2 FYNNEI. V trimming: 0 bases; J trimming: 3 bases; junction bases outside the gene matches: 8. The CDR3 consists of 17 residues. The CDR3 loop reads CASSEAPGQLDNQPQHF. The DNA of the CDR3 is TGTGCCAGCAGTGAAGCACCGGGACAGTTAGACAATCAGCCCCAGCATTTT. The full variable domain, rest sourced from reference TRBV2 and TRBJ1-5, is EPEVTQTPSHQVTQMGQEVILRCVPISNHLYFYWYRQILGQKVEFLVSFYNNEISEKSEIFDDQFSVERPDGSNFTLKIRSTKLEDSAMYFCASSEAPGQLDNQPQHFGDGTRLSIL.

The V and J genes are TRBV4-3 and TRBJ1-1; D remains unclear. The CDR3 contains 14 residues. CDR1 LGHNA and CDR2 YSLEER come from the germline V gene. The germline V and J ends were trimmed by 5 bases and 1 base, with 11 bases remaining between them. Here the CDR3 reads CASSYAYENTEAFF. The CDR3 DNA is TGCGCCAGCAGCTATGCGTACGAGAACACTGAAGCTTTCTTT.